This TCR beta chain originates from a study of cytomegalovirus exposure and HLA in healthy donors. Trimming took off 3 bases at V and 7 bases at J, with 7 bases between the two ends. Germline lookup yields CDR1 SGHVS and CDR2 FNYEAQ. This CDR3 spans 12 amino acids. Vbeta (60) and Jbeta (13) primers were used in the PCR. The method was immunoSEQ multiplex PCR; TCRdb's version includes in-frame clones alone and lacks a portion of them. The repertoire holds tens of thousands of clones, with about 80% as singletons. The rearrangement uses TRBV7-6 and TRBJ2-1; D ambiguous. The source is a man in his 60s in good health and CMV-seropositive. The sequenced sample consisted of PBMCs. This chain's CDR3 is CASSFAENEQFF. Written as DNA, the CDR3 is TGTGCCAGCAGCTTTGCCGAGAATGAGCAGTTCTTC.